The 19 T cell receptor beta chains presented below share a single source sample, sequenced in a study of blood T cell repertoires in COVID-19. Sequencing used immunoSEQ multiplex PCR; TCRdb keeps in-frame clones, though not all of them. The sample records approximately 230,000 clones, just over 90% being singletons. The sequenced material came from PBMCs or T cells enriched from blood (not recorded which). The receptor set was obtained from a young woman who had recovered from COVID-19.

In this sample, this clone turned up once. This chain links TRBV12-3 or TRBV12-4 with TRBJ1-6; no reliable D call. The V end was cut by 6 bases, the J end by 10 bases, with 13 bases between. The CDR3 extends over 13 amino acids. CDR3 sequence (DNA): TGTGCCAGCAGGTTGGATACGGGGTCACCCCTCCACTTT. Amino acid sequence: CASRLDTGSPLHF.

In this sample, this clone turned up once. This chain links TRBV7-3 with TRBJ2-3; 8 nucleotides match TRBD2. Germline V CDR1 and CDR2: SGHTA, FQGTGA. The CDR3 loop spans 14 amino acids. After removal of 2 bases from V and 8 bases from J, the junction contained 6 bases not matched to a gene. The CDR3 DNA reads as TGTGCCAGCAGCTTAGGACGGGAGGGAGGTACGCAGTATTTT. It is translated as CASSLGREGGTQYF.

The chain combines TRBV28 with TRBJ2-6; 9 bases agree with TRBD2. The V and J ends lost 5 bases and 4 bases, in that order; junction bases with no gene match: 6. Germline lookup yields CDR1 MDHEN and CDR2 SYDVKM. The CDR3 totals 16 residues. As DNA, the CDR3 is TGTGCCAGCAGTGAGCTAGCGGGATCCGGGGCCAACGTCCTGACTTTC. Its protein product is CASSELAGSGANVLTF.

This clone has more than one count but fewer than ten. The V and J genes are TRBV6-5 and TRBJ2-5; 7 nucleotides match TRBD2. Germline trimming cut 2 bases from V and 2 bases from J; bases unmatched to any gene: 2. CDR1 is MNHEY and CDR2 is SVGAGI in the germline V gene. The CDR3 covers 14 residues. CDR3 region: CASSYLSGQETQYF. The CDR3 DNA follows: TGTGCCAGCAGTTACCTTAGCGGGCAAGAGACCCAGTACTTC.

The chain is built from TRBV6-5 and TRBJ2-5, with 8 positions matching TRBD2. J gave up 3 bases and V 6 bases, and 6 bases lay outside the gene matches. The germline gives CDR1 MNHEY, CDR2 SVGAGI. CDR3 length: 14 residues. CDR3 residues: CASRRGLAKETQYF. The CDR3 DNA sequence: TGTGCCAGCAGGAGAGGACTAGCAAAAGAGACCCAGTACTTC.

The rearrangement links TRBV2 to TRBJ1-3; no clear D gene. Germline V gives CDR1 SNHLY, CDR2 FYNNEI. V was cut by 6 bases and J by 0 bases, with 15 bases left in between. The CDR3 runs to 16 residues. The CDR3 DNA is TGTGCCAGCAGCGAGGCTATAAATTTCTCTGGAAACACCATATATTTT. This sequence encodes CASSEAINFSGNTIYF.

The rearrangement joins TRBV2 to TRBJ2-7; 10 bases match TRBD2. CDR3 length equals 15 residues. V was clipped by 10 bases and J by 4 bases; unmatched bases: 13. Per germline, CDR1 SNHLY and CDR2 FYNNEI. As DNA, the CDR3 is TGTGCCATCCTCCTAGCTAGCGGGGGAATGTACGAGCAGTACTTC. Protein sequence: CAILLASGGMYEQYF.

The V call is TRBV2, the J call TRBJ1-4; TRBD1 matches at 9 bases. The CDR3 sequence is 15 residues long. Germline assignment: CDR1 SNHLY and CDR2 FYNNEI. The V segment lost 7 bases and the J segment 10 bases; nucleotides outside the gene matches: 13. The CDR3 nucleotides read TGTGCCAGCATTGGGGGCAAACAGGGGGCGAGAAAACTGTTTTTT. Encoded protein: CASIGGKQGARKLFF.

J is TRBJ2-7 and V is TRBV3-1 (or the pseudogene TRBV3-2); 15 nucleotides agree with TRBD2. CDR1 and CDR2 from the germline V gene are LGHDT and YNNKEL (reference sequence). This CDR3 is 16 amino acids long. J was trimmed by 2 bases and V by 4 bases; bases with no gene match: 3. The CDR3 bases are TGTGCCAGCAGCCGGACTAGCGGGAGGGACCCCTACGAGCAGTACTTC. It encodes CASSRTSGRDPYEQYF.

The chain has TRBV28 and TRBJ1-4; unclear D gene. The germline V and J ends were trimmed by 3 bases and 0 bases, with 8 bases remaining between them. The CDR3 has 15 amino acids. The germline CDR1 and CDR2 sequences are MDHEN and SYDVKM. CDR3 coding DNA: TGTGCCAGCAGTTTTAGCGGTGCAACTAATGAAAAACTGTTTTTT. This codes for CASSFSGATNEKLFF.

V and J are TRBV4-3 and TRBJ1-1; D is perhaps TRBD1 (6 bases). Trimming removed 2 bases from V and 2 bases from J, with 9 bases in between. Per the germline V gene, CDR1 is LGHNA and CDR2 is YSLEER. The CDR3 runs to 14 residues. This CDR3 is CASSQRGGNTEAFF. In DNA, the CDR3 is TGCGCCAGCAGCCAAAGGGGGGGAAACACTGAAGCTTTCTTT.

This clone was detected a few times. The chain is built from TRBV4-3 and TRBJ2-2; perhaps TRBD1 as D (6 bases). The ends were cut back, 0 bases at V and 3 bases at J, with 11 bases in the middle. Germline V CDR1 and CDR2: LGHNA, YSLEER. CDR3 size: 16 residues. CDR3 region: CASSQDQGMDTGELFF. The CDR3 nucleotides read TGCGCCAGCAGCCAAGATCAGGGGATGGACACCGGGGAGCTGTTTTTT.

The CDR3: CASSRRGSTNEKLFF. CDR3 bases: TGTGCCAGCAGCCGAAGGGGTTCAACTAATGAAAAACTGTTTTTT. V usage is TRBV5-4 and J usage is TRBJ1-4, with D maybe TRBD1 (5 bases). V was pared by 4 bases and J by 0 bases, with 10 bases between. This CDR3 has 15 amino acids. CDR1 is SGHNT, CDR2 YYREEE, per germline (reference sequence).

This rearrangement joins TRBV4-1 to TRBJ2-4; TRBD2 matches at 13 bases. V lost 5 bases to trimming and J lost 2 bases; unmatched junction nucleotides: 12. The CDR3 has 19 amino acids. In germline, CDR1 is MGHRA, CDR2 YSYEKL. The CDR3 region is CASSSGLAGDPASKNIQYF. Written as DNA, the CDR3 is TGCGCCAGCAGCTCCGGACTAGCGGGAGATCCGGCGTCCAAAAACATTCAGTACTTC.

J is TRBJ2-1 and V is TRBV5-1, with a tentative D call TRBD1 (6 bases). CDR3 length: 17 residues. CDR1 is SGHRS, CDR2 YFSETQ, per germline. V was pared by 2 bases and J by 0 bases, with 15 bases between. In DNA form, the CDR3 reads TGCGCCAGCAGCTTAACGATAGGGGGAATCTCCTACAATGAGCAGTTCTTC. Its translation: CASSLTIGGISYNEQFF.

This clone is a singleton in its sample. The chain couples TRBV7-9 to TRBJ2-1; no firm D call. Deletions cut 0 bases from V and 9 bases from J, with 12 bases between. This CDR3 has 14 amino acids. Germline CDR1 and CDR2: SEHNR and FQNEAQ (reference sequence). CDR3 nucleotides: TGTGCCAGCAGCTTAGCGCGCGGTGCCCTTGAGCAGTTCTTC. It yields the protein CASSLARGALEQFF.

This clone showed up just once. The chain links TRBV20-1 to TRBJ2-5; no firm D call. This CDR3 is 12 amino acids long. CDR1 DFQATT and CDR2 SNEGSKA come from the germline V gene (reference sequence). The V and J ends lost 3 bases and 2 bases respectively, with 7 bases between them. The CDR3 here is CSASLEQETQYF. DNA of the CDR3: TGCAGTGCTAGTCTAGAACAAGAGACCCAGTACTTC.

The rearrangement links TRBV19 to TRBJ1-1; possibly TRBD1 for D (6 bases). Germline V lookup: CDR1 LNHDA, CDR2 SQIVND (reference sequence). The CDR3 has 14 amino acids. The V gene lost 5 bases and the J gene lost 0 bases, with 10 bases spanning the gap. The CDR3 sequence is CASSRTVMNTEAFF. CDR3 bases: TGTGCCAGTAGTCGGACAGTGATGAACACTGAAGCTTTCTTT.

Details on this clone: The junction differs from germline at one of its ends, possibly a read error. The chain combines TRBV5-1 with TRBJ2-1; D is unclear. Per germline, CDR1 SGHRS and CDR2 YFSETQ. The CDR3 length is 13 residues. The CDR3 region has the DNA TGCGCCAGCAGTTTGGAGAACTCGAGTGAGCAGTTCTTC. Its protein product is CASSLENSSEQFF.